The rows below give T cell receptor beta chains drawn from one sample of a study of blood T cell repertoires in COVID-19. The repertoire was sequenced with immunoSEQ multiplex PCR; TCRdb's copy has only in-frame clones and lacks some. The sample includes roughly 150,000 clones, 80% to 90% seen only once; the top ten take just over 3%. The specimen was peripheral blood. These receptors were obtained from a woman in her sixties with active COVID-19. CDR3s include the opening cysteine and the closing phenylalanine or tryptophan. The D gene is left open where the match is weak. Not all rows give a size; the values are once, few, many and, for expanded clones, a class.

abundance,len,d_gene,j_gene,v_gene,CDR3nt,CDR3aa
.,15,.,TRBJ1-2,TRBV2,TGTGCCAGCAAACTTATTGGGGAGTCTAACTATGGCTACACCTTC,CASKLIGESNYGYTF
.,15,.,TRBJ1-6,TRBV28,TGTGCCAGCAGCTTCGCTAGCTCCTATAATTCACCCCTCCACTTT,CASSFASSYNSPLHF
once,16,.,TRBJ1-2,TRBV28,TGTGCCAGCAGTATCGGCAGGGGTTATGTCTTTTATGGCTACACCTTC,CASSIGRGYVFYGYTF
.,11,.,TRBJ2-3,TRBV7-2,TGTGCCAGCATCAACAGGAACGCGCAGTATTTT,CASINRNAQYF
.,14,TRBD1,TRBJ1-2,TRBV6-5,TGTGCCAGCACCAGGGACAGGGGACCTTATGGCTACACCTTC,CASTRDRGPYGYTF
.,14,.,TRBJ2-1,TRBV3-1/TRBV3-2,TGTGCCAGCAGCCCATCGACAGGATTGTATGAGCAGTTCTTC,CASSPSTGLYEQFF
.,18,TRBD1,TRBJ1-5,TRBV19,TGTGCCAGTAGTATAACCCCATCCGGGACAGGGAAGGGACAGCCCCAGCATTTT,CASSITPSGTGKGQPQHF
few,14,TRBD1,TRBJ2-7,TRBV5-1,TGCGCCAGCAGCATCCGGACAGGCTACTACGAGCAGTACTTC,CASSIRTGYYEQYF
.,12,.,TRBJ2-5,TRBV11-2,TGTGCCAGCAGCTTGGAGAATTCGGCCCAGTACTTC,CASSLENSAQYF
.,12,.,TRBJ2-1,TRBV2,TGTGCCAGCAGTGCCGGGTACAATGAGCAGTTCTTC,CASSAGYNEQFF
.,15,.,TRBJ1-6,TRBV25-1,TGTGCCAGCAGTGAATATATGGGGGGATATTCACCCCTCCACTTT,CASSEYMGGYSPLHF
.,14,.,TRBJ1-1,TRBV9,TGTGCCAGCGGGAGGGGGGGCGCGGTCACTGAAGCTTTCTTT,CASGRGGAVTEAFF
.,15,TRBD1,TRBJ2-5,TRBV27,TGTGCCAGCAGTCGGACAGGGGCGGGGATAGAGACCCAGTACTTC,CASSRTGAGIETQYF
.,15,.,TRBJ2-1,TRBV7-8,TGTGCCAGCAGCACGGGACTTTCGCTTTTCAATGAGCAGTTCTTC,CASSTGLSLFNEQFF
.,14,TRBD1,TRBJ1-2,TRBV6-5,TGTGCCAGCAGACTGACGGGACAGACTTATGGCTACACCTTC,CASRLTGQTYGYTF
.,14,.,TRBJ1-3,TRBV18,TGTGCCAGCTCACTACCAGCCTCTGGAAACACCATATATTTT,CASSLPASGNTIYF
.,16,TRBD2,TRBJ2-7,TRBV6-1,TGTGCCAGCAGTGCGGGGGGGAGAGCGGGAGATTACGAGCAGTACTTC,CASSAGGRAGDYEQYF
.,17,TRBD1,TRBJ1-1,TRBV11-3,TGTGCCAGCAGCTTAGGGGTTATGGGGACAGGGCCCACTGAAGCTTTCTTT,CASSLGVMGTGPTEAFF
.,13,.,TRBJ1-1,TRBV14,TGTGCCAGCAGCCTAAGCGGTAGGGCTGAAGCTTTCTTT,CASSLSGRAEAFF
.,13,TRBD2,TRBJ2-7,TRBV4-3,TGCGCCAGCAGCCAAGATTTGGGAGGGCCGCTGTACTTC,CASSQDLGGPLYF
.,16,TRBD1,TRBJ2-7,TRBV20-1,TGCAGTGCTAGTCGACAGGGGACTGGACCCGCCTACGAGCAGTACTTC,CSASRQGTGPAYEQYF
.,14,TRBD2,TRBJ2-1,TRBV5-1,TGCGCCAGCAGAGGGTTAGGTGCGGGAGGTGAGCAGTTCTTC,CASRGLGAGGEQFF
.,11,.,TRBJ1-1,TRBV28,TGTGCCAGCAGTTTACCGACTGAAGCTTTCTTT,CASSLPTEAFF
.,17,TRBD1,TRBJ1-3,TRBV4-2,TGTGCCAGCAGCCACTCACAGGGGCGCACCTCTGGAAACACCATATATTTT,CASSHSQGRTSGNTIYF
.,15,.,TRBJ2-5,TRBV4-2,TGTGCCAGCAGCCCGGCGACGACAGCGCAAGAGACCCAGTACTTC,CASSPATTAQETQYF
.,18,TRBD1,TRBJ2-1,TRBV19,TGTGCCAGTAGTACTATAACTACAGGACAGGGTCCCTACAATGAGCAGTTCTTC,CASSTITTGQGPYNEQFF
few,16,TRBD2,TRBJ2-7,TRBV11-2,TGTGCCAGCAGCTTAGTCTGGCGGGAGGAGGCGGACGAGCAGTACTTC,CASSLVWREEADEQYF
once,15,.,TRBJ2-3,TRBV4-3,TGCGCCAGCAGCCAAGACAGGGTCAGCACAGATACGCAGTATTTT,CASSQDRVSTDTQYF
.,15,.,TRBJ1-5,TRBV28,TGTGCCAGCAGCAGGGCCTGGGGGGGTAATCAGCCCCAGCATTTT,CASSRAWGGNQPQHF
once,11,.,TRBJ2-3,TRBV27,TGTGCCAGCAGCCGAGAGAATACGCAGTATTTT,CASSRENTQYF
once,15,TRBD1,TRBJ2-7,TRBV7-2,TGTGCCAGCAGCCCCCGGGACAGGGGTTCCTACGAGCAGTACTTC,CASSPRDRGSYEQYF
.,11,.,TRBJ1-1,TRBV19,TGTGCCAGTAGGGGAGGCCTTGAAGCTTTCTTT,CASRGGLEAFF
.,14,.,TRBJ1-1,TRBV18,TGTGCCAGCTCACCTGGGCTACTGAACACTGAAGCTTTCTTT,CASSPGLLNTEAFF
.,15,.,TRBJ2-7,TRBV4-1,TGCGCCAGCAGCCAAGTTAGCTTGAGGAACTACGAGCAGTACTTC,CASSQVSLRNYEQYF
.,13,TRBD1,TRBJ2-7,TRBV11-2,TGTGCCAGCAGCAGAGACAGGGTTCGGGAGCAGTACTTC,CASSRDRVREQYF
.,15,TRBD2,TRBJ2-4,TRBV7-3,TGTGCCAGCAGCCCGACTAGCGGAGCCAAAAACATTCAGTACTTC,CASSPTSGAKNIQYF
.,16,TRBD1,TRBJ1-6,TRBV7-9,TGTGCCAGCAGCTTATCTCCGGGACAGGGTTTGTCACCCCTCCACTTT,CASSLSPGQGLSPLHF
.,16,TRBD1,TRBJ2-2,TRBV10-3,TGTGCCATCAGAGACAGGGCCACATCGAACACCGGGGAGCTGTTTTTT,CAIRDRATSNTGELFF
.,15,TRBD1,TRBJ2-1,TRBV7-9,TGTGCCAGCAGCACGCGGGACAGGGTATACAATGAGCAGTTCTTC,CASSTRDRVYNEQFF
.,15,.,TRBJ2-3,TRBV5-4,TGTGCCAGCAGCTTGGCGGGGGGCGGGACAGATACGCAGTATTTT,CASSLAGGGTDTQYF
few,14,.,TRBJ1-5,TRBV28,TGTGCCAGCAGTTTTGATTCAGGGAATCAGCCCCAGCATTTT,CASSFDSGNQPQHF
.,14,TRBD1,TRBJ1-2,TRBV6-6,TGTGCCAGCAGTTTACAGGGGGCGACGCATGGCTACACCTTC,CASSLQGATHGYTF
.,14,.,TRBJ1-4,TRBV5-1,TGCGCCAGCAGCTTGGAGGGGACTAATGAAAAACTGTTTTTT,CASSLEGTNEKLFF
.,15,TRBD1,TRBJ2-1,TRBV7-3,TGTGCCAGCAGCCCGGACAGGGGGTCCTACAATGAGCAGTTCTTC,CASSPDRGSYNEQFF